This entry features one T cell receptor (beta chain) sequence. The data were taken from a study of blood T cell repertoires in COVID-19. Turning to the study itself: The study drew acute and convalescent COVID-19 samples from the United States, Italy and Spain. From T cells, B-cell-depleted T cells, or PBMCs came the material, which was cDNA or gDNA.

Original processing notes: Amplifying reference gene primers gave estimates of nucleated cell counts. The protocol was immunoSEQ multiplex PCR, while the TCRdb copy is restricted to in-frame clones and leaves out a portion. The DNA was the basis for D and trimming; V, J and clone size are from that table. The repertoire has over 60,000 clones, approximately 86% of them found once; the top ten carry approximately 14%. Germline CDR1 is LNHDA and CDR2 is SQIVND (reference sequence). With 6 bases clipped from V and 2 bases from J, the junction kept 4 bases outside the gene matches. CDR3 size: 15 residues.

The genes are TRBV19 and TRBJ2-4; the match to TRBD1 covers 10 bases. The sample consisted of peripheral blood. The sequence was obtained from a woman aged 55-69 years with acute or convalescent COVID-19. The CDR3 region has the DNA TGTGCCAGTAGGGGGACAGGGGAGCCCAAAAACATTCAGTACTTC. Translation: CASRGTGEPKNIQYF.